This is a list of T cell receptor beta chains from one sample in a study of cytomegalovirus exposure and HLA in healthy donors. TCRdb keeps only in-frame clones here, not all; method: immunoSEQ multiplex PCR. The data contain 120,000 or so clones, roughly 76% of them singletons. The sample taken for sequencing was PBMCs. The receptors stem from a woman aged 50 to 60 in good health and CMV-seronegative. CDR3s include the opening cysteine and the closing phenylalanine or tryptophan. Each record gives: clone size, J gene, V gene, CDR3 protein. Not every row has a clone size; where given, it reads once, few, many or a size class.

clone size: few; J gene: TRBJ2-2; V gene: TRBV4-3; CDR3 protein: CASSRGAGVVPGELFF
clone size: NA; J gene: TRBJ2-7; V gene: TRBV7-2; CDR3 protein: CASSPSEVYEQYF
clone size: NA; J gene: NA; V gene: TRBV5-1; CDR3 protein: CASSWGTSGQETQYF
clone size: NA; J gene: TRBJ1-1; V gene: TRBV27; CDR3 protein: CASSLSRDRGGNTEAFF
clone size: NA; J gene: TRBJ2-3; V gene: TRBV28; CDR3 protein: CASLSGRAGADTQYF
clone size: NA; J gene: NA; V gene: TRBV29-1; CDR3 protein: CSVDPAGEVHEQYF
clone size: NA; J gene: TRBJ2-7; V gene: TRBV7-2; CDR3 protein: CASSPGWREGSYEQYF
clone size: NA; J gene: TRBJ1-1; V gene: TRBV30; CDR3 protein: CAWSPQGNTEAFF
clone size: NA; J gene: TRBJ2-1; V gene: TRBV30; CDR3 protein: CAWSIVSGSNEQFF
clone size: few; J gene: TRBJ1-4; V gene: TRBV7-2; CDR3 protein: CASSSLPTNEKLFF
clone size: NA; J gene: TRBJ1-2; V gene: TRBV28; CDR3 protein: CASSLRAGGSVYGYTF
clone size: NA; J gene: TRBJ1-1; V gene: TRBV5-8; CDR3 protein: CASSLARWTEAFF
clone size: NA; J gene: TRBJ2-7; V gene: TRBV14; CDR3 protein: CASSQDRASRYEQYF
clone size: NA; J gene: TRBJ2-5; V gene: TRBV19; CDR3 protein: CASSSGGLQETQYF
clone size: NA; J gene: TRBJ2-4; V gene: TRBV7-2; CDR3 protein: CASSRTGPLAKNIQYF
clone size: NA; J gene: TRBJ2-7; V gene: TRBV28; CDR3 protein: CASSLSPGQGIEQYF
clone size: NA; J gene: TRBJ1-1; V gene: TRBV7-3; CDR3 protein: CASSTGQGTTEAFF
clone size: NA; J gene: TRBJ2-3; V gene: TRBV7-3; CDR3 protein: CASSLRQATDTQYF
clone size: NA; J gene: TRBJ2-5; V gene: TRBV5-1; CDR3 protein: CASSLEVPGETQYF
clone size: NA; J gene: TRBJ2-1; V gene: TRBV9; CDR3 protein: CASSFEDGRALGEQFF
clone size: NA; J gene: TRBJ2-1; V gene: TRBV7-9; CDR3 protein: CASSPGTDSYNEQFF
clone size: few; J gene: TRBJ1-5; V gene: TRBV2; CDR3 protein: CASRARDRGIYSNQPQHF
clone size: NA; J gene: TRBJ1-1; V gene: TRBV7-9; CDR3 protein: CASSPRQGVNTEAFF
clone size: NA; J gene: TRBJ1-2; V gene: TRBV6-5; CDR3 protein: CASSFPGFGYTF
clone size: NA; J gene: TRBJ1-1; V gene: TRBV28; CDR3 protein: CASTYGNTEAFF
clone size: NA; J gene: TRBJ2-3; V gene: TRBV5-1; CDR3 protein: CASSETGGTDTQYF
clone size: NA; J gene: TRBJ1-3; V gene: TRBV10-3; CDR3 protein: CAISGRRDTIYF
clone size: NA; J gene: TRBJ2-1; V gene: TRBV19; CDR3 protein: CASSPLDSGNYNEQFF
clone size: NA; J gene: TRBJ1-5; V gene: TRBV20-1; CDR3 protein: CSVNGDQPQHF
clone size: few; J gene: TRBJ2-5; V gene: TRBV6-5; CDR3 protein: CASSYSGRRKETQYF